What follows are 7 T cell receptor beta chains derived from one specimen sequenced in a study of blood T cell repertoires in COVID-19. Some clones are missing from TCRdb's copy, which holds only in-frame ones; the method was immunoSEQ multiplex PCR. Among about 150,000 clones listed, around 85% were seen once. The source material was peripheral blood. All receptors come from a woman between 55 and 75 years old with acute or convalescent COVID-19.

This clone showed up just a few times. This chain connects TRBV9 to TRBJ1-2; weak D call: TRBD1 (6 bases). This CDR3 region has 17 residues. Germline V gives CDR1 SGDLS, CDR2 YYNGEE. Trimming cost V 0 bases and J 1 base, with 16 bases left between them. Written as DNA, the CDR3 is TGTGCCAGCAGCGTAGGGGCGGGGGGCTATAGTAACTATGGCTACACCTTC. It encodes CASSVGAGGYSNYGYTF.

In this sample, this clone turned up once. The chain recombines TRBV10-2 with TRBJ1-2, with D hard to call. V lost 10 bases and J 1 base, leaving 16 bases between the germline ends. CDR1 is WSHSY, CDR2 SAAADI, per germline. The CDR3 has 14 residues. The CDR3 bases are TGCGCCACCTGGAGGGAGGGAGATAACTATGGCTACACCTTC. Residues: CATWREGDNYGYTF.

The genes are TRBV6-5 and TRBJ1-1, with D perhaps TRBD1 (6 bases). V gave up 8 bases and J gave up 0 bases, with 16 bases separating them. Germline V lookup: CDR1 MNHEY, CDR2 SVGAGI. The CDR3 consists of 15 residues. CDR3 amino acids: CASPNPDSLNTEAFF. DNA of the CDR3: TGTGCCAGCCCAAACCCGGACAGCTTGAACACTGAAGCTTTCTTT.

The chain has TRBV5-8 and TRBJ2-3; D is unclear. CDR3 length: 14 residues. V was pared by 0 bases and J by 5 bases, with 10 bases between. Germline CDR1 reads SGHTS; CDR2 reads YDEGEE. For the CDR3, the DNA is TGTGCCAGCAGCTTGGAAGTGGCTGGAGATACGCAGTATTTT. It specifies CASSLEVAGDTQYF.

The rearrangement joins TRBV28 to TRBJ2-1; TRBD2 matches 8 bases. CDR1 is MDHEN and CDR2 is SYDVKM in the germline V gene. This CDR3 is built from 15 residues. Trimming at V came to 6 bases and at J to 7 bases, leaving 11 bases not matched to a gene. The CDR3: CASSRAGGLGNEQFF. The CDR3 nucleotides are TGTGCCAGCAGCCGGGCGGGGGGCCTAGGAAATGAGCAGTTCTTC.

The CDR3 DNA is TGCGCCAGCACGACGCTAGACCAGGGGGCAACTGAAGCTTTCTTT. It is translated as CASTTLDQGATEAFF. This chain joins TRBV5-1 and TRBJ1-1, with 8 bases identical to TRBD1. The ends lost 6 bases at V and 5 bases at J; junction bases unmatched: 12. This CDR3 has 15 residues. Germline V gene data show CDR1 as SGHRS and CDR2 as YFSETQ.

This clone was counted between two and nine times. This chain connects TRBV10-1 to TRBJ1-4; no clear D gene. With 0 bases removed from V and 5 bases from J, the gap between germline ends came to 7 bases. Germline V gene sequence: CDR1 WNHNN, CDR2 SYGVQD (reference sequence). This CDR3 has 14 amino acids. The CDR3 DNA is TGCGCCAGCAGTGAGTCTACAGCCAATGAAAAACTGTTTTTT. Encoded protein: CASSESTANEKLFF.